What follows describes a single T cell receptor (beta chain). What it binds is unknown. This CDR3 contains 15 residues. Germline-derived CDR1 and CDR2 are MDHEN and SYDVKM. J lost 5 bases, V lost 6 bases, and 5 bases had no gene match. Both iRepertoire HTBI primers and Arm-PCR of CDR3 regions were used to build the TCR beta libraries. Using its own MiXCR run on the multiplex PCR reads, TCRdb lists one record per CDR3 protein. Seen here are a few hundred thousand distinct CDR3 sequences, 20% to 30% observed once, and the top ten hold about 27%. Time point defined: persistent/refractory GD, antithyroid drugs over 5 years with positive TRAb. With RNA extracted from PBMCs as input, the TCR library was made. This specimen belongs to a study of regulatory T cells in long-lasting Graves disease. Study information: Over-5-year antithyroid drug use with positive TSH receptor antibodies defined persistent Graves' disease in the study.

Study-wide points: Sharing of public clonotypes was greater in persistent patients (roughly 2,600) than in new patients (roughly 880). The researchers studied only peripheral blood, not thyroid tissue.

Sequenced material: peripheral blood mononuclear cells (PBMCs), taken when the disease was refractory, from a patient treated with antithyroid drugs. The rearrangement joins TRBV28 to TRBJ2-3; TRBD2 aligns across 13 bases. This clonotype was obtained from a female donor with Graves disease. The CDR3 is CASSGLAGVLDTQYF. In DNA, the CDR3 is TGTGCCAGCAGCGGACTAGCGGGAGTTCTAGATACGCAGTATTTT.